This is a list of T cell receptor beta chains from one sample in a study of blood T cell repertoires in COVID-19. This table comes from immunoSEQ multiplex PCR, and its TCRdb copy is limited to in-frame clones, with some not included. Seen here are 45,000 to 65,000 clones, around 86% observed once, and the top ten hold 6.5% to 8.5%. The specimen was peripheral blood. The receptors shown here come from a man in his sixties or seventies with active COVID-19. CDR3s include the opening cysteine and the closing phenylalanine or tryptophan.

J gene | V gene | CDR3 protein
TRBJ2-2 | TRBV19 | CASSIEGLTGELFF
TRBJ1-1 | TRBV6-5 | CASSYGQQGHKTEAFF
TRBJ2-4 | TRBV5-4 | CASSSPQEDIQYF
TRBJ2-7 | TRBV19 | CASSRGVEQYF
TRBJ1-1 | TRBV9 | CASSVASGGGGTEAFF
TRBJ2-5 | TRBV19 | CASSRGTGVKTQYF
TRBJ2-7 | TRBV12-3/TRBV12-4 | CASSFRIEQYF
TRBJ2-2 | TRBV15 | CATSRDRLGAGELFF
TRBJ1-5 | TRBV27 | CASSPTGVRQPQHF
TRBJ1-1 | TRBV11-2 | CASTRTGMNTEAFF
TRBJ1-2 | TRBV4-2 | CASSPRTANEDGYTF
TRBJ1-2 | TRBV10-3 | CAISDTPGYGYTF
TRBJ2-7 | TRBV19 | CASSIAQGASYEQYF
TRBJ1-2 | TRBV12-3/TRBV12-4 | CASSLGQGDGYTF
TRBJ2-7 | TRBV6-2/TRBV6-3 | CASSDRGRSYEQYF
TRBJ2-1 | TRBV5-1 | CASSPGTGGFYEQFF
TRBJ1-5 | TRBV3-1/TRBV3-2 | CASSQDREYNQPQHF
TRBJ2-2 | TRBV19 | CASDETGSGTGELFF
TRBJ2-3 | TRBV9 | CASSGRGRGDTQYF
TRBJ2-6 | TRBV25-1 | CASSWGAGANVLTF
TRBJ1-3 | TRBV3-1/TRBV3-2 | CASSHDPGSSGNTIYF
TRBJ2-1 | TRBV6-1 | CASSVLPGTSGGEQFF
TRBJ2-5 | TRBV15 | CATSAGAQETQYF
TRBJ1-2 | TRBV4-3 | CASSPLHRDSGYTF
TRBJ2-7 | TRBV6-1 | CASSETSGRFSYEQYF
TRBJ1-2 | TRBV12-3/TRBV12-4 | CASSAQGYGYTF
TRBJ2-4 | TRBV2 | CASSEPGQLAKNIQYF
TRBJ2-5 | TRBV2 | CASRRDWQETQYF
TRBJ1-5 | TRBV5-1 | CASRLGGAGNQPQHF
TRBJ2-5 | TRBV5-5 | CASSWFLKGETQYF
TRBJ2-7 | TRBV4-3 | CASSQESPGAEQYF
TRBJ2-1 | TRBV10-1 | CASSCGTSGGPGYEQFF
TRBJ2-1 | TRBV9 | CASSVRRTGAVFNEQFF
TRBJ1-6 | TRBV6-1 | CASSEGQYSPLHF
TRBJ2-7 | TRBV5-4 | CASSLGRNRVSGEQYF
TRBJ2-5 | TRBV12-3/TRBV12-4 | CASSPGTAATYF
TRBJ2-2 | TRBV3-1/TRBV3-2 | CASSPRTNTGELFF